This T cell receptor beta chain is from a study of CD8 T cells in Susac syndrome. RNA, at about 0.45 to 1 ug, was reverse transcribed with random hexamers. TCRdb reanalysed the immunoSEQ multiplex PCR reads using MiXCR and keeps one entry per CDR3 protein. The table shows 150,000 to 200,000 distinct CDR3 sequences, with under 95% occurring only once. The healthy controls were matched to patients by age and sex. Negative isolation was used for CD8+ and CD4+ T cells and FACS enrichment for TEMRA cells. Sample: CD4+ T cells from PBMCs. The receptor was derived from a human donor in good health.

CDR3 nucleotides: TGTGCCAGCAGTTCCGACATCACTGAAGCTTTCTTT. Residues: CASSSDITEAFF. The J gene is TRBJ1-1, the V gene TRBV2; D gene unclear. Germline loops: CDR1 SNHLY, CDR2 FYNNEI. CDR3 length: 12 residues. Trimming pared 5 bases from V and 4 bases from J, leaving 8 bases between. The whole variable domain, remainder taken from reference TRBV2 and TRBJ1-1, is EPEVTQTPSHQVTQMGQEVILRCVPISNHLYFYWYRQILGQKVEFLVSFYNNEISEKSEIFDDQFSVERPDGSNFTLKIRSTKLEDSAMYFCASSSDITEAFFGQGTRLTVV.